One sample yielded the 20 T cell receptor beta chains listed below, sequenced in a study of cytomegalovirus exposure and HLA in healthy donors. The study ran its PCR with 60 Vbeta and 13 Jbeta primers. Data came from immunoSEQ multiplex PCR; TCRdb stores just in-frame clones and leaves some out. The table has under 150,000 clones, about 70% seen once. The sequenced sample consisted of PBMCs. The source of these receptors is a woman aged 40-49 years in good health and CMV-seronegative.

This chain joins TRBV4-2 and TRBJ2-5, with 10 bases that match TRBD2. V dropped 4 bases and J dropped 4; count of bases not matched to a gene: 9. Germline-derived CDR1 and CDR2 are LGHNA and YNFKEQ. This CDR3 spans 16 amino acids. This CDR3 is CASSLKAGGPVETQYF. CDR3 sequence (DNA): TGTGCCAGCAGCCTTAAAGCGGGAGGGCCCGTAGAGACCCAGTACTTC.

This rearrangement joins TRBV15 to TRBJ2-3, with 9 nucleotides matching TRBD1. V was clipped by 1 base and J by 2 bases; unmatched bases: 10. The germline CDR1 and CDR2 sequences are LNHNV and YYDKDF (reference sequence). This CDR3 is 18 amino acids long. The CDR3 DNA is TGTGCCACCAGCAGAGGTGAAGGACAGGGGATTTTCACAGATACGCAGTATTTT. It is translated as CATSRGEGQGIFTDTQYF.

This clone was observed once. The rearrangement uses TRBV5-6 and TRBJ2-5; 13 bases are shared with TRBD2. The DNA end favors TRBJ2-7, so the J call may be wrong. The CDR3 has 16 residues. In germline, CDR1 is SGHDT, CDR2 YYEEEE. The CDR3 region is CASSQRTSGSIYEQYF. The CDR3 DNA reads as TGTGCCAGCAGCCAGAGGACTAGCGGGAGTATCTACGAGCAGTACTTC.

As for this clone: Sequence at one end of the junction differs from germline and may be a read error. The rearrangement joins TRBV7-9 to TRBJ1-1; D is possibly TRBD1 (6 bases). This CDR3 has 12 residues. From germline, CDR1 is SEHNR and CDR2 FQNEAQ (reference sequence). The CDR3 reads CASSFWGGATVF. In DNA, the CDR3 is TGTGCCAGCAGCTTTTGGGGGGGGGCAACGGTCTTT. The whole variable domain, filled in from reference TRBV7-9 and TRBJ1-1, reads DTGVSQNPRHKITKRGQNVTFRCDPISEHNRLYWYRQTLGQGPEFLTYFQNEAQLEKSRLLSDRFSAERPKGSFSTLEIQRTEQGDSAMYLCASSFWGGATVFGQGTRLTVV.

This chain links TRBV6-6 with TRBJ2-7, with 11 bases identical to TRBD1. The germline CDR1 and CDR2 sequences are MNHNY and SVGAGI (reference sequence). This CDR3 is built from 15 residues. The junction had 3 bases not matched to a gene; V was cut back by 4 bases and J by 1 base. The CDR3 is CASSWDRGTSYEQYF. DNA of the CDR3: TGTGCCAGCAGTTGGGACAGGGGGACGTCCTACGAGCAGTACTTC.

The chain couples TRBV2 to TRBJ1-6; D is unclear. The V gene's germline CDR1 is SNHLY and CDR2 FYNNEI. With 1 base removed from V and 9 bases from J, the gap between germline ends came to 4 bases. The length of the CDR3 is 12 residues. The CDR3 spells CASSEVISPLHF. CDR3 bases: TGTGCCAGCAGTGAAGTAATTTCACCCCTCCACTTT.

The CDR3 sequence is CASGIAGGTDTQYF. CDR3 sequence (DNA): TGTGCCAGCGGTATAGCGGGAGGAACAGATACGCAGTATTTT. The chain recombines TRBV2 with TRBJ2-3; TRBD2 aligns across 10 bases. This CDR3 region has 14 residues. CDR1 is SNHLY and CDR2 is FYNNEI in the germline V gene. V lost 8 bases, J lost 3 bases, and 5 bases stayed unmatched.

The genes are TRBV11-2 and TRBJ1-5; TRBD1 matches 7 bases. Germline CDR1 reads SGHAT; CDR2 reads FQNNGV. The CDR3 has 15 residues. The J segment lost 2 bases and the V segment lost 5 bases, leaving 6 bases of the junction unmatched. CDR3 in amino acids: CASSRQGGGNQPQHF. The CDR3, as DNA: TGTGCCAGCAGCCGACAGGGCGGGGGCAATCAGCCCCAGCATTTT.

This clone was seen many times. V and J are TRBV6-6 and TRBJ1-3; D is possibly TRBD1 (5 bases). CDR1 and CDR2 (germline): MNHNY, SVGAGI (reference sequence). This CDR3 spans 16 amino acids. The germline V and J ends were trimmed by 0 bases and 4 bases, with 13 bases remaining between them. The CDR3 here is CASSYSRQGVGNTIYF. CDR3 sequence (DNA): TGTGCCAGCAGTTACTCTAGGCAGGGTGTGGGAAACACCATATATTTT.

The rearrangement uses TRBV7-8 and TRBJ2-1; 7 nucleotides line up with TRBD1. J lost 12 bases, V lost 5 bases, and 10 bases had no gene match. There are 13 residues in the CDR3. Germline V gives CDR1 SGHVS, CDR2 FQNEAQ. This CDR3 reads CASSVELGQRQFF. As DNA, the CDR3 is TGTGCCAGCAGCGTAGAATTGGGACAGCGGCAGTTCTTC.

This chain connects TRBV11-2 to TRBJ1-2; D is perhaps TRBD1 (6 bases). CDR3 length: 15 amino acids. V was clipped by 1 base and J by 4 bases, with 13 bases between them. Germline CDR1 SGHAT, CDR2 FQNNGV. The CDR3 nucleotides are TGTGCCAGCAGCTTAGTACAGGGTAGCTCCTATGGCTACACCTTC. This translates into CASSLVQGSSYGYTF.

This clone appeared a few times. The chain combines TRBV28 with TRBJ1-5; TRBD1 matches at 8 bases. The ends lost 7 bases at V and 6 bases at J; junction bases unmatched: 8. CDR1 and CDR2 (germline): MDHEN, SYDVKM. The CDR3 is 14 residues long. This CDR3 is CASTPGQGSQPQHF. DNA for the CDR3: TGTGCCAGCACCCCTGGACAGGGTAGTCAGCCCCAGCATTTT.

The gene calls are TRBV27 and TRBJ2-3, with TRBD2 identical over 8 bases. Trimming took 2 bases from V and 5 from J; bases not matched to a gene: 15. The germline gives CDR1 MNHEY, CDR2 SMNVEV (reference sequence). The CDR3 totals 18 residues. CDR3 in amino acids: CASSLTPSLAGRGDTQYF. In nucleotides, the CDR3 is TGTGCCAGCAGTTTAACCCCCTCCTTAGCGGGGAGGGGAGATACGCAGTATTTT.

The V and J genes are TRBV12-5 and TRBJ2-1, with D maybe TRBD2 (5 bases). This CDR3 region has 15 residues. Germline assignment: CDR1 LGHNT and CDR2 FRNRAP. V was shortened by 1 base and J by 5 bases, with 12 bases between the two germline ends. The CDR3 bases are TGTGCTAGTGGTTTGGGACTACCTTTGGACAATGAGCAGTTCTTC. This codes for CASGLGLPLDNEQFF.

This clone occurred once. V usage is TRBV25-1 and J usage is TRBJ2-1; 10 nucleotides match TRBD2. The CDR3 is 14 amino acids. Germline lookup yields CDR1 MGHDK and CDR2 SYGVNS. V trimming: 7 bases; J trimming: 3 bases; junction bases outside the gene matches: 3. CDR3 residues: CASTSGSGYNEQFF. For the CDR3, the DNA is TGTGCCAGCACTAGCGGGAGTGGCTACAATGAGCAGTTCTTC.

In nucleotides, the CDR3 is TGTGCCAGCAGTGTTACAGGGTTTACTGAAGCTTTCTTT. It codes for CASSVTGFTEAFF. V is TRBV27 and J is TRBJ1-1, with a tentative D call TRBD1 (6 bases). This CDR3 has 13 amino acids. V was cut by 5 bases and J by 5 bases, with 12 bases left in between. Germline lookup yields CDR1 MNHEY and CDR2 SMNVEV (reference sequence).

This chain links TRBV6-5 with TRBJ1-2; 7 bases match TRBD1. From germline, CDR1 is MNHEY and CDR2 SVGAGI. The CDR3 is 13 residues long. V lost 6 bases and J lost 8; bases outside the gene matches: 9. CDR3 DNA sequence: TGTGCCAGCAGCCGACAGGGCCCAAGCGGCTACACCTTC. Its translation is CASSRQGPSGYTF.

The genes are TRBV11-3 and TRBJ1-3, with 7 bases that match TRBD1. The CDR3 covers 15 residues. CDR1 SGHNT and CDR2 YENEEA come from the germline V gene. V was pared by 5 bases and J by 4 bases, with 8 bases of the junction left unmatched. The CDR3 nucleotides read TGTGCCAGCAGCCAGGAGACAGGGACCGGAAACACCATATATTTT. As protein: CASSQETGTGNTIYF. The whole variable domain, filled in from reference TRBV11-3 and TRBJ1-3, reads EAGVVQSPRYKIIEKKQPVAFWCNPISGHNTLYWYLQNLGQGPELLIRYENEEAVDDSQLPKDRFSAERLKGVDSTLKIQPAELGDSAVYLCASSQETGTGNTIYFGEGSWLTVV.

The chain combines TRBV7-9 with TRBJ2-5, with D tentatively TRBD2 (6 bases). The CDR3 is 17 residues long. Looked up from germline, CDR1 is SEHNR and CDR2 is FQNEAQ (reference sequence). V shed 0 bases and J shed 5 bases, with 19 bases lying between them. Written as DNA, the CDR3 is TGTGCCAGCAGCTTAGCCCCCATCATCACTAGCTTTGAGACCCAGTACTTC. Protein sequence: CASSLAPIITSFETQYF.

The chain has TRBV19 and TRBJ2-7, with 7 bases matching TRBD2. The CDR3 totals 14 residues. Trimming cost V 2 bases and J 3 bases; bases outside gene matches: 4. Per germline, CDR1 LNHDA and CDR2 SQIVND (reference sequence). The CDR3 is CASSIWGRGYEQYF. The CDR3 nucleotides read TGTGCCAGTAGTATATGGGGGAGGGGCTACGAGCAGTACTTC. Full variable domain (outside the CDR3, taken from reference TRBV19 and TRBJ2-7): DGGITQSPKYLFRKEGQNVTLSCEQNLNHDAMYWYRQDPGQGLRLIYYSQIVNDFQKGDIAEGYSVSREKKESFPLTVTSAQKNPTAFYLCASSIWGRGYEQYFGPGTRLTVT.